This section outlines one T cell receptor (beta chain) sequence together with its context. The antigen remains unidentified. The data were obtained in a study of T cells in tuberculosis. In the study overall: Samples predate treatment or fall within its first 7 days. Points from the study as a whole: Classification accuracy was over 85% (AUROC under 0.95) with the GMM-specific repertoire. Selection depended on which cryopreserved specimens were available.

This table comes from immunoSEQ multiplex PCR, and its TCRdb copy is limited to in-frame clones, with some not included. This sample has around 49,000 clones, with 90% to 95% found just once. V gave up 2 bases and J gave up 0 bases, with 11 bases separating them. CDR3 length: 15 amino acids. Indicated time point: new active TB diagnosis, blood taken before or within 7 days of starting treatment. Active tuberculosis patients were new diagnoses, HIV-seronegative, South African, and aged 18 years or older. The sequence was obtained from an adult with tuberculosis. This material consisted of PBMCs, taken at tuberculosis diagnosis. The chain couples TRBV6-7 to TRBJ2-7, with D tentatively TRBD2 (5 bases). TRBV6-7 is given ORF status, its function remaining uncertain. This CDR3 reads CASSYRAGSSYEQYF. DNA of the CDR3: TGTGCCAGCAGTTACAGGGCGGGCAGCTCCTACGAGCAGTACTTC.